This T cell receptor (beta chain) was obtained from a study of breast tumors, draining lymph nodes, adjacent tissues. Study outcomes and limitations: Data fit most tumor T cells coming from lymph node, expanding in tumor.

The CDR3 totals 17 residues. Germline assignment: CDR1 SGDLS and CDR2 YYNGEE. V gave up 3 bases and J gave up 2 bases, with 17 bases separating them. Axillary draining lymph nodes of breast cancer patients supplied the node samples. TCRdb reanalysed the multiplex PCR reads using MiXCR and keeps one entry per CDR3 protein. The profile shows 130,000 or so distinct CDR3 sequences, 32% of them singletons. This clonotype was seen at least ten times. Antigen unknown. Sequencing was done on a sample of axillary lymph node tissue. V and J are TRBV9 and TRBJ1-4; TRBD1 is a possible D gene (6 bases). The sequence was collected from a female donor with breast cancer. Some clones in this sample may be carry-over from other donors' samples. CDR3 DNA: TGTGCCAGCAGCGAGAGCAGGGGTCCGCGGACTAATGAAAAACTGTTTTTT. The encoded protein is CASSESRGPRTNEKLFF.